The next 24 T cell receptor beta chains were all read from a single sample in a study of PD-1 blockade in classical Hodgkin lymphoma. Produced via immunoSEQ multiplex PCR; TCRdb's table is partial and in-frame only. The sample contains about 85,000 clones, around 90% of which appear only once. Following autologous stem cell transplantation, relapse occurred in every patient, and exposure to brentuximab vedotin varied. Sequencing was performed on peripheral blood mononuclear cells (PBMCs), taken before the second cycle of nivolumab. The receptors come from a human donor with classical Hodgkin lymphoma.

This chain links TRBV29-1 with TRBJ2-6, with D perhaps TRBD1 (6 bases). This CDR3 contains 13 residues. Germline V gives CDR1 SQVTM, CDR2 ANQGSEA. Trimming removed 6 bases at V and 4 bases at J, with 10 bases between. As DNA, the CDR3 is TGCAGCGTACAGGGTTCAGGGGCCAACGTCCTGACTTTC. This gives the protein CSVQGSGANVLTF.

The chain couples TRBV6-5 to TRBJ1-1; 11 bases match TRBD1. V lost 3 bases and J lost 6; bases outside the gene matches: 9. The germline V gene encodes CDR1 MNHEY and CDR2 SVGAGI. This CDR3 has 16 residues. The CDR3 loop is CASSYIPGQGVAEAFF. In DNA, the CDR3 is TGTGCCAGCAGTTATATACCGGGACAGGGGGTCGCTGAAGCTTTCTTT.

The chain joins TRBV5-6 to TRBJ1-5; D is unresolved. The germline V gene encodes CDR1 SGHDT and CDR2 YYEEEE. The CDR3 has 13 residues. The V gene lost 0 bases and the J gene lost 10 bases, with 11 bases spanning the gap. The DNA of the CDR3 is TGTGCCAGCAGCTTGGGGTCTGCCACCCCCCAGCATTTT. It translates to CASSLGSATPQHF.

This chain connects TRBV5-6 to TRBJ2-1, with 9 bases matching TRBD2. This CDR3 has 14 residues. V trimming: 4 bases; J trimming: 4 bases; junction bases outside the gene matches: 3. Germline loops: CDR1 SGHDT, CDR2 YYEEEE. This chain's CDR3 is CASSQGLAYNEQFF. The DNA of the CDR3 is TGTGCCAGCAGCCAGGGACTAGCATACAATGAGCAGTTCTTC.

This clone was recorded once. This chain uses TRBV19 with TRBJ2-1; TRBD2 agrees at 9 bases. V lost 7 bases and J lost 4; bases outside the gene matches: 11. CDR3 size: 16 residues. CDR1 is LNHDA, CDR2 SQIVND, per germline (reference sequence). CDR3 DNA: TGTGCCAGTATCCCCAAAGCGGGAGGACGATACAATGAGCAGTTCTTC. It translates to CASIPKAGGRYNEQFF.

V is TRBV30 and J is TRBJ2-7; 10 bases align to TRBD1. This CDR3 contains 15 residues. Trimming removed 2 bases from V and 5 bases from J; junction bases left unmatched: 9. CDR1 and CDR2 from the germline V gene are GTSNPN and SVGIG (reference sequence). CDR3 region: CAWSPTGGARNEQYF. As DNA, the CDR3 is TGTGCCTGGAGTCCGACAGGGGGCGCAAGGAACGAGCAGTACTTC.

V and J are TRBV9 and TRBJ2-5; 12 nucleotides agree with TRBD2. CDR3 length: 17 residues. V trimming: 0 bases; J trimming: 5 bases; junction bases outside the gene matches: 8. Germline CDR1 is SGDLS and CDR2 is YYNGEE. The CDR3 DNA is TGTGCCAGCAGCGTAGTATCGAGGACTAGCGGGATGGAGACCCAGTACTTC. It encodes CASSVVSRTSGMETQYF.

This chain joins TRBV5-6 and TRBJ1-1; TRBD1 matches at 9 bases. V was pared by 4 bases and J by 3 bases, with 7 bases of the junction left unmatched. Germline loops: CDR1 SGHDT, CDR2 YYEEEE. CDR3 length: 15 residues. This CDR3 is CASSPGTGIDTEAFF. CDR3 in DNA: TGTGCCAGCAGCCCGGGGACAGGGATAGACACTGAAGCTTTCTTT.

The CDR3 region is CASRPGTPGSNYGYTF. The CDR3 bases are TGTGCCAGCAGGCCCGGGACACCCGGATCGAACTATGGCTACACCTTC. This rearrangement joins TRBV5-6 to TRBJ1-2, with D maybe TRBD1 (6 bases). This CDR3 is built from 16 residues. The V end was cut by 5 bases, the J end by 2 bases, with 19 bases between. The V gene's germline CDR1 is SGHDT and CDR2 YYEEEE.

The chain combines TRBV30 with TRBJ2-2; 9 nucleotides align to TRBD2. CDR3 length equals 14 residues. Germline V lookup: CDR1 GTSNPN, CDR2 SVGIG (reference sequence). Unmatched junction bases numbered 1, after V lost 3 bases and J lost 2 bases. CDR3 DNA: TGTGCCTGGAGGCTAGCGGGAAACACCGGGGAGCTGTTTTTT. Protein product: CAWRLAGNTGELFF.

The gene calls are TRBV5-8 and TRBJ2-5; D ambiguous. This CDR3 region has 12 residues. V was trimmed by 6 bases and J by 5 bases, leaving 11 bases between them. The V gene's germline CDR1 is SGHTS and CDR2 YDEGEE. This CDR3 is CASIRIQETQYF. For the CDR3, the DNA is TGTGCCAGCATTCGGATTCAGGAGACCCAGTACTTC.

This chain uses TRBV28 with TRBJ1-1, with no clear D. The CDR3 covers 15 residues. Deletions cut 6 bases from V and 2 bases from J, with 16 bases between. Germline V gene sequence: CDR1 MDHEN, CDR2 SYDVKM. CDR3 in amino acids: CASRSAGESNTEAFF. The CDR3 DNA reads TGTGCCAGCAGATCCGCTGGAGAGAGTAACACTGAAGCTTTCTTT.

The chain recombines TRBV18 with TRBJ1-1; D ambiguous. Trimming took off 6 bases at V and 1 base at J, with 24 bases between the two ends. Germline CDR1 KGHSH, CDR2 LQKENI. This CDR3 is built from 18 residues. The CDR3 DNA follows: TGTGCCAGCTCTCACCCTACCGCCCCCGCAACCTCGAACACTGAAGCTTTCTTT. Its translation: CASSHPTAPATSNTEAFF.

Note on this clone: Other DNA variants within this sample encode the same CDR3. The CDR3 loop reads CASRGTNTGELFF. For the CDR3, the DNA is TGTGCCAGCAGGGGGACCAACACCGGGGAGCTGTTTTTT. The chain links TRBV6-5 to TRBJ2-2, with D perhaps given as TRBD1 or TRBD2 (5 bases each). The CDR3 loop spans 13 amino acids. V lost 6 bases and J 2 bases, leaving 7 bases between the germline ends. Germline V gene data show CDR1 as MNHEY and CDR2 as SVGAGI.

The chain combines TRBV7-9 with TRBJ1-4; D remains ambiguous. There are 12 residues in the CDR3. The V end lost 5 bases, the J end lost 8 bases, and 9 bases lay between the germline ends. Germline loops: CDR1 SEHNR, CDR2 FQNEAQ (reference sequence). The CDR3 bases are TGTGCCAGCAGCAGGGAGGCGGAAAAACTGTTTTTT. This translates into CASSREAEKLFF.

Regarding this clone: The sample has other DNA sequences that encode this CDR3 too. This chain connects TRBV5-1 to TRBJ1-2; D remains ambiguous. This CDR3 comprises 14 residues. V was shortened by 0 bases and J by 5 bases, with 11 bases between the two germline ends. Germline V gene lookup returns CDR1 SGHRS and CDR2 YFSETQ. The CDR3 here is CASSLGSSDYGYTF. CDR3 DNA: TGCGCCAGCAGCTTGGGCAGCTCAGATTATGGCTACACCTTC. The full variable domain, its missing parts supplied by reference TRBV5-1 and TRBJ1-2, is KAGVTQTPRYLIKTRGQQVTLSCSPISGHRSVSWYQQTPGQGLQFLFEYFSETQRNKGNFPGRFSGRQFSNSRSEMNVSTLELGDSALYLCASSLGSSDYGYTFGSGTRLTVV.

This clone was seen once. The J gene is TRBJ1-3, the V gene TRBV28; 9 bases fit TRBD1. After removal of 5 bases from V and 2 bases from J, the junction contained 4 bases not matched to a gene. The CDR3 sequence is 15 residues long. From germline, CDR1 is MDHEN and CDR2 SYDVKM. In nucleotides, the CDR3 is TGTGCCAGCAGTCGGGACAGGGTAACTGGAAACACCATATATTTT. This encodes CASSRDRVTGNTIYF. Full variable domain (missing parts from reference TRBV28 and TRBJ1-3): DVKVTQSSRYLVKRTGEKVFLECVQDMDHENMFWYRQDPGLGLRLIYFSYDVKMKEKGDIPEGYSVSREKKERFSLILESASTNQTSMYLCASSRDRVTGNTIYFGEGSWLTVV.

V is TRBV7-8 and J is TRBJ1-5; no clear D. This CDR3 is 13 amino acids long. CDR1 is SGHVS and CDR2 is FQNEAQ in the germline V gene. V shed 1 base and J shed 4 bases, with 5 bases lying between them. DNA for the CDR3: TGTGCCAGCAGCTTAGTCCTAAATCAGCCCCAGCATTTT. Translation gives CASSLVLNQPQHF. Using reference TRBV7-8 and TRBJ1-5 for the parts outside the CDR3, the full variable domain is GAGVSQSPRYKVAKRGQDVALRCDPISGHVSLFWYQQALGQGPEFLTYFQNEAQLDKSGLPSDRFFAERPEGSVSTLKIQRTQQEDSAVYLCASSLVLNQPQHFGDGTRLSIL.

The chain links TRBV7-2 to TRBJ2-5; 7 bases align to TRBD2. The germline CDR1 and CDR2 sequences are SGHTA and FQGNSA. The CDR3 loop spans 17 amino acids. The trim removed 1 base at V and 1 base at J, leaving 9 bases unmatched. This chain's CDR3 is CASSLVGGGAVQETQYF. The DNA of the CDR3 is TGTGCCAGCAGCTTAGTGGGGGGAGGGGCGGTCCAAGAGACCCAGTACTTC.

This chain connects TRBV30 to TRBJ2-4; 11 nucleotides match TRBD2. There are 13 residues in the CDR3. The V segment lost 3 bases and the J segment 7 bases; nucleotides outside the gene matches: 2. Germline V gives CDR1 GTSNPN, CDR2 SVGIG (reference sequence). CDR3 sequence (DNA): TGTGCCTGGAGGACTAGCGGGGAGAACATTCAGTACTTC. Translated: CAWRTSGENIQYF.

The gene calls are TRBV27 and TRBJ2-7; possibly TRBD2 for D (5 bases). CDR3 length: 15 amino acids. V was shortened by 7 bases and J by 1 base, with 17 bases between the two germline ends. Germline V gene sequence: CDR1 MNHEY, CDR2 SMNVEV (reference sequence). This CDR3 reads CASKPRGGESYEQYF. In DNA form, the CDR3 reads TGTGCCAGCAAACCCCGGGGTGGCGAGTCCTACGAGCAGTACTTC.

This chain uses TRBV5-1 with TRBJ2-3; no reliable D call. The CDR3 consists of 14 residues. In germline, CDR1 is SGHRS, CDR2 YFSETQ. Trimming took 0 bases from V and 1 from J, leaving 6 bases between them. CDR3 nucleotides: TGCGCCAGCAGCTTGGCGGCGGGCACAGATACGCAGTATTTT. It yields the protein CASSLAAGTDTQYF.

The chain couples TRBV5-1 to TRBJ1-3, with D unclear. The CDR3 covers 15 residues. From germline, CDR1 is SGHRS and CDR2 YFSETQ. Trimming took 0 bases from V and 0 from J, leaving 7 bases between them. CDR3: CASSLGGSSGNTIYF. The CDR3 nucleotides read TGCGCCAGCAGCTTGGGAGGAAGCTCTGGAAACACCATATATTTT. Variable domain in full (rest from reference TRBV5-1 and TRBJ1-3): KAGVTQTPRYLIKTRGQQVTLSCSPISGHRSVSWYQQTPGQGLQFLFEYFSETQRNKGNFPGRFSGRQFSNSRSEMNVSTLELGDSALYLCASSLGGSSGNTIYFGEGSWLTVV.

This clone was seen only once. The rearrangement joins TRBV9 to TRBJ2-5; 9 bases fit TRBD1. V dropped 3 bases and J dropped 3; count of bases not matched to a gene: 3. This CDR3 spans 14 amino acids. Germline V CDR1 and CDR2: SGDLS, YYNGEE. This CDR3 reads CASSDRDREETQYF. CDR3 DNA: TGTGCCAGCAGCGACCGGGACAGGGAAGAGACCCAGTACTTC.